These 16 T cell receptor beta chains originate from one sample sequenced in a study of shared clonotypes between healthy human individuals (dated by TCRdb to the early 2020s). CD8 naive samples were obtained by positive selection for CCR7 among CD45RO-negative cells, yielding a CD45RA+CCR7+ population from which TemRA cells were excluded. The receptor library was made with the immunoSEQ multiplex PCR assay. The immuneACCESS repertoire file appears here via TCRdb, limited to in-frame rearrangements. These files lack a portion of the clones; in checked studies, under half of the deficit traces to unresolved V genes, and the cause of the others is not known. In all, the sample holds some 740,000 clones, and 92% of those were seen once. Approximately 25% of the sample rests with the top ten. Sequenced material: naive CD8+ T cells sorted from blood. This sample's cell subset or site label indicates: CD45RA+CCR7+. These receptors came from a man aged 30 to 45 in good health.

V is TRBV9 and J is TRBJ2-5; TRBD1 is a possible D gene (6 bases). There are 17 residues in the CDR3. Germline CDR1 reads SGDLS; CDR2 reads YYNGEE. Trimming stripped 0 bases from V and 1 base from J, with 16 bases between. The CDR3 here is CASSVASRGGSQETQYF. The CDR3 DNA reads as TGTGCCAGCAGCGTAGCGTCCAGGGGTGGCAGCCAAGAGACCCAGTACTTC.

The chain is built from TRBV28 and TRBJ1-1, with a possible D match to TRBD1 (6 bases). The germline V and J ends were trimmed by 3 bases and 3 bases, with 11 bases remaining between them. CDR3 length: 14 residues. CDR1 and CDR2 (germline): MDHEN, SYDVKM. CDR3 in amino acids: CASSLRGSDTEAFF. The CDR3 bases are TGTGCCAGCAGTTTGAGGGGGTCGGACACTGAAGCTTTCTTT.

This chain links TRBV4-1 with TRBJ1-1; possibly TRBD1 for D (5 bases). Germline lookup yields CDR1 MGHRA and CDR2 YSYEKL. The CDR3 runs 14 residues. The V gene lost 4 bases and the J gene lost 1 base, with 10 bases spanning the gap. The CDR3: CASSPARANTEAFF. The DNA of the CDR3 is TGCGCCAGCAGCCCCGCCAGGGCGAACACTGAAGCTTTCTTT.

The rearrangement joins TRBV27 to TRBJ2-4, with no clear D. V was trimmed by 4 bases and J by 0 bases, leaving 7 bases between them. The CDR3 length is 14 residues. CDR1 is MNHEY, CDR2 SMNVEV, per germline (reference sequence). For the CDR3, the DNA is TGTGCCAGCAGTTCCCCCCTAGCCAAAAACATTCAGTACTTC. This translates into CASSSPLAKNIQYF.

The chain couples TRBV5-6 to TRBJ2-1, with 9 bases aligning to TRBD2. The J segment lost 8 bases and the V segment lost 3 bases, leaving 9 bases of the junction unmatched. The CDR3 length is 15 residues. Germline loops: CDR1 SGHDT, CDR2 YYEEEE. CDR3 DNA sequence: TGTGCCAGCAGCTCGAGCGGGAGGCCCTTCCATGAGCAGTTCTTC. It codes for CASSSSGRPFHEQFF.

V is TRBV4-3 and J is TRBJ2-3, with no clear D. The CDR3 extends over 15 amino acids. With 0 bases removed from V and 2 bases from J, the gap between germline ends came to 9 bases. Germline V gives CDR1 LGHNA, CDR2 YSLEER. CDR3 protein: CASSQDRGYTDTQYF. As DNA, the CDR3 is TGCGCCAGCAGCCAAGATCGTGGCTACACAGATACGCAGTATTTT.

CDR3 bases: TGTGCCCTCCGGGTTAACCACGAGCAGTACTTC. Translated: CALRVNHEQYF. The rearrangement uses TRBV27 and TRBJ2-7; D call uncertain. Trimming shortened V by 11 bases and J by 5 bases, and 13 bases separated the two germline ends. This CDR3 comprises 11 residues. The V gene's germline CDR1 is MNHEY and CDR2 SMNVEV (reference sequence).

This chain uses TRBV10-2 with TRBJ2-7, with a weak D call TRBD2 (7 bases). The germline V gene has CDR1 WSHSY and CDR2 SAAADI. V lost 6 bases to trimming and J lost 2 bases, with 26 bases between them. This CDR3 comprises 18 residues. The CDR3 DNA reads as TGCGCCAGCAGGGGGGCCCCTCAGAAAGGACTAGGGGCCTACGAGCAGTACTTC. Its protein is CASRGAPQKGLGAYEQYF.

The V and J genes are TRBV13 and TRBJ2-5; TRBD1 might be the D (6 bases). Looked up from germline, CDR1 is PRHDT and CDR2 is FYEKMQ (reference sequence). This CDR3 has 15 residues. Deletions cut 4 bases from V and 2 bases from J, with 14 bases between. The CDR3 DNA sequence: TGTGCCAGCAGCTCCCGGACAGATACACAAGAGACCCAGTACTTC. It yields the protein CASSSRTDTQETQYF.

The chain carries TRBV29-1 and TRBJ1-4; maybe TRBD1 (5 bases). The CDR3 totals 13 residues. The germline V and J ends were trimmed by 2 bases and 4 bases, with 8 bases remaining between them. Germline V gene data show CDR1 as SQVTM and CDR2 as ANQGSEA. Here the CDR3 DNA reads TGCAGCGTTGAATGGGACGATAATGAAAAACTGTTTTTT. This codes for CSVEWDDNEKLFF. The entire variable domain, with the rest obtained from reference TRBV29-1 and TRBJ1-4, is as follows: SAVISQKPSRDICQRGTSLTIQCQVDSQVTMMFWYRQQPGQSLTLIATANQGSEATYESGFVIDKFPISRPNLTFSTLTVSNMSPEDSSIYLCSVEWDDNEKLFFGSGTQLSVL.

The chain links TRBV9 to TRBJ2-1; 8 nucleotides match TRBD2. The CDR3 is made up of 16 amino acids. Germline V gene sequence: CDR1 SGDLS, CDR2 YYNGEE. V was pared by 4 bases and J by 6 bases, with 12 bases of the junction left unmatched. The CDR3 DNA reads TGTGCCAGCAGCCCGAGATCTAGCGGGTATCCCAATGAGCAGTTCTTC. This translates into CASSPRSSGYPNEQFF.

This chain uses TRBV29-1 with TRBJ2-7, with 13 positions matching TRBD2. Per the germline V gene, CDR1 is SQVTM and CDR2 is ANQGSEA. V gave up 6 bases and J gave up 5 bases; unmatched junction bases: 4. The length of the CDR3 is 13 residues. The CDR3 DNA reads TGCAGCGTCGGACTAGCGGGAGACCACGAGCAGTACTTC. The encoded protein is CSVGLAGDHEQYF.

Worth noting for this clone: Different DNA sequences within this sample yield the same CDR3. The chain combines TRBV4-3 with TRBJ2-7, with 8 bases that match TRBD1. The CDR3 is 16 residues long. With V trimmed by 3 bases and J by 2 bases, 9 bases remained unmatched. Germline assignment: CDR1 LGHNA and CDR2 YSLEER. CDR3 in amino acids: CASSQGTGTGTYEQYF. The CDR3 nucleotides read TGCGCCAGCAGCCAGGGAACCGGGACAGGCACCTACGAGCAGTACTTC.

V usage is TRBV5-8 and J usage is TRBJ1-5; D ambiguous. The germline V gene has CDR1 SGHTS and CDR2 YDEGEE. The CDR3 covers 14 residues. Trimming left V 0 bases short and J 3 bases short, with 7 bases between. DNA for the CDR3: TGTGCCAGCAGCTTGGACAGTTTCAATCAGCCCCAGCATTTT. Translated, it gives CASSLDSFNQPQHF.

The chain joins TRBV15 to TRBJ2-1, with D unclear. The CDR3 length is 16 residues. V was shortened by 3 bases and J by 0 bases, with 12 bases between the two germline ends. CDR1 is LNHNV, CDR2 YYDKDF, per germline (reference sequence). In DNA, the CDR3 is TGTGCCACCAGCAGCCCCACTCGGAGCTCCTACAATGAGCAGTTCTTC. Protein product: CATSSPTRSSYNEQFF.

This chain links TRBV7-6 with TRBJ2-1, with 7 positions matching TRBD2. V lost 1 base and J lost 3; bases outside the gene matches: 6. The CDR3 is 16 residues long. CDR1 is SGHVS and CDR2 is FNYEAQ in the germline V gene. In DNA form, the CDR3 reads TGTGCCAGCAGCTTAGTAAGCGGGGAGGACTACAATGAGCAGTTCTTC. Amino acids: CASSLVSGEDYNEQFF.